This TCR beta chain came from a study of T cells after yellow fever vaccination. Trimming removed 4 bases from V and 2 bases from J, with 15 bases in between. Germline V gene sequence: CDR1 SQVTM, CDR2 ANQGSEA. The CDR3 consists of 14 residues. TCRdb reprocessed the 5' RACE reads with MiXCR, giving one entry per CDR3 protein. The sample holds hundreds of thousands of distinct CDR3 sequences, roughly 12% seen once. The clonotype was recovered from a young man who received the YFV17D yellow fever vaccine. The sequencing used PBMCs, collected on the day of the yellow fever booster vaccination. The chain joins TRBV29-1 to TRBJ2-7; D gene unclear. CDR3 region: CSVAATPNAYEQYF. The CDR3, as DNA: TGCAGCGTTGCGGCCACACCTAATGCCTACGAGCAGTACTTC.